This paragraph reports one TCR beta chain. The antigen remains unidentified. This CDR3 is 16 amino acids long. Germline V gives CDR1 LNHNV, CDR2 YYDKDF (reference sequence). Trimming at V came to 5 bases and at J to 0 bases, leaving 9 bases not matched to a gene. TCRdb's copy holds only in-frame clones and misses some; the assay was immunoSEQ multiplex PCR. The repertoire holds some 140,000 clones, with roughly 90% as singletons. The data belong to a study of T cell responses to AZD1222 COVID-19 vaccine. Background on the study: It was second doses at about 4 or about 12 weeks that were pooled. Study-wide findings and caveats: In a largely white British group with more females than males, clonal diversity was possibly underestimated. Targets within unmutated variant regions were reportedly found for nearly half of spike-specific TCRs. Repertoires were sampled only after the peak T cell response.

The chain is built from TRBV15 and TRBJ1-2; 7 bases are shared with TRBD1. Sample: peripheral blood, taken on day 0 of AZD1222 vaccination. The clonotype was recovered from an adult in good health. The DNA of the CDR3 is TGTGCCACCAGCGAGGACAGGCCCACCTCTAACTATGGCTACACCTTC. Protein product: CATSEDRPTSNYGYTF.